These T cell receptor beta chains were read from a single sample in a study of blood T cell repertoires in COVID-19. TCRdb's table, derived via immunoSEQ multiplex PCR, lists solely in-frame clones and lacks some. Among around 380,000 clones, roughly 86% were seen once, and the ten largest hold 0.85% to 1.3%. Sequencing used peripheral blood. All receptors derive from a human donor with acute or convalescent COVID-19. The donor label of this sample is uncertain. CDR3s include the opening cysteine and the closing phenylalanine or tryptophan. A D gene is named only where the DNA matches it firmly. Clone size is shown for a subset of rows, as once, few, many or a class of expanded clone.

V: TRBV4-1
size: -
J: TRBJ1-2
D: -
DNA: TGCGCCAGCAGCCAAGAGAGGGGGACTAGATATGGCTACACCTTC
CDR3: CASSQERGTRYGYTF

V: TRBV6-6
size: -
J: TRBJ2-1
D: TRBD2
DNA: TGTGCCAGCATGTGGGGCGGGGGGGCCCTAAATGAGCAGTTCTTC
CDR3: CASMWGGGALNEQFF

V: TRBV5-1
size: -
J: TRBJ2-3
D: -
DNA: TGCGCCAGCAGCCGAGGGACAACGGACCAGGATACGCAGTATTTT
CDR3: CASSRGTTDQDTQYF

V: TRBV5-6
size: -
J: TRBJ1-6
D: -
DNA: TGTGCCAGCAGCTGGCGGGGAGCCTCCCGTAGTTCACCCCTCCACTTT
CDR3: CASSWRGASRSSPLHF

V: TRBV7-6
size: -
J: TRBJ1-1
D: TRBD1
DNA: TGTGCCAGCAGCCGGGACAGGGGAGTGAACACTGAAGCTTTCTTT
CDR3: CASSRDRGVNTEAFF

V: TRBV7-9
size: -
J: TRBJ1-1
D: -
DNA: TGTGCCAGCAGCTTAATGGCTCCAATGAACACTGAAGCTTTCTTT
CDR3: CASSLMAPMNTEAFF

V: TRBV5-1
size: -
J: TRBJ2-7
D: TRBD1
DNA: TGCGCCAGCAGCTTGGCAGGGGACAGGGTCAACGAGCAGTACTTC
CDR3: CASSLAGDRVNEQYF

V: TRBV7-6
size: -
J: TRBJ2-5
D: -
DNA: TGTGCCAGCAGCTTATTACAACAGTACCAAGAGACCCAGTACTTC
CDR3: CASSLLQQYQETQYF

V: TRBV6-6
size: -
J: TRBJ2-3
D: TRBD2
DNA: TGTGCCAGCCGCACAGCGGGGAGCACAGATACGCAGTATTTT
CDR3: CASRTAGSTDTQYF

V: TRBV6-2/TRBV6-3
size: -
J: TRBJ1-2
D: -
DNA: TGTGCCAGCACCCCGGTGGGGGCAGACTATGGCTACACCTTC
CDR3: CASTPVGADYGYTF

V: TRBV5-5
size: -
J: TRBJ1-5
D: TRBD1
DNA: TGTGCCAGCAGCTCGACAGGGAGCAATCAGCCCCAGCATTTT
CDR3: CASSSTGSNQPQHF

V: TRBV19
size: -
J: TRBJ2-1
D: TRBD1
DNA: TGTGCCAGTAACCACAGGGGATCCTACAATGAGCAGTTCTTC
CDR3: CASNHRGSYNEQFF

V: TRBV30
size: -
J: TRBJ2-6
D: -
DNA: TGTGCCTGGAGTGTACAGAGTACTGGGGCCAACGTCCTGACTTTC
CDR3: CAWSVQSTGANVLTF

V: TRBV28
size: -
J: TRBJ2-3
D: TRBD2
DNA: TGTGCCAGCAGTTCCTCTACGTTAGCGGGGAGAACAGATACGCAGTATTTT
CDR3: CASSSSTLAGRTDTQYF

V: TRBV4-1
size: -
J: TRBJ1-1
D: -
DNA: TGCGCCAGCAGCCAAGAGCAGGGGAACACTGAAGCTTTCTTT
CDR3: CASSQEQGNTEAFF

V: TRBV2
size: -
J: TRBJ1-2
D: -
DNA: TGTGCCAGCAGTGAAGCGCTTCGATCGGGGGTCGGTGGCTACACCTTC
CDR3: CASSEALRSGVGGYTF

V: TRBV11-3
size: -
J: TRBJ1-1
D: -
DNA: TGTGCCAGCAGCTTTAGGAACACTGAAGCTTTCTTT
CDR3: CASSFRNTEAFF

V: TRBV5-1
size: once
J: TRBJ2-3
D: TRBD2
DNA: TGCGCCAGCAGCGGCGGGACTAGCGGGGGGGTATCTAGCACAGATACGCAGTATTTT
CDR3: CASSGGTSGGVSSTDTQYF

V: TRBV15
size: -
J: TRBJ1-1
D: TRBD1
DNA: TGTGCCACCAGCGGAGACAGGGGGCGGGGGGAAGCTTTCTTT
CDR3: CATSGDRGRGEAFF

V: TRBV10-3
size: -
J: TRBJ2-7
D: TRBD2
DNA: TGTGCCATCAGTGAGCCTCCGGGACTAGCGGCCAACTACGAGCAGTACTTC
CDR3: CAISEPPGLAANYEQYF

V: TRBV19
size: -
J: TRBJ1-2
D: -
DNA: TGTGCCAGTAACCCGGTACAGGCGCATAACTATGGCTACACCTTC
CDR3: CASNPVQAHNYGYTF

V: TRBV29-1
size: -
J: TRBJ1-2
D: TRBD1
DNA: TGCAGCGCTGTGGGGACAGACTATGGCTACACCTTC
CDR3: CSAVGTDYGYTF

V: TRBV7-9
size: few
J: TRBJ2-6
D: -
DNA: TGTGCCAGCACCCCGGGGAGCTCTGGGGCCAACGTCCTGACTTTC
CDR3: CASTPGSSGANVLTF

V: TRBV6-5
size: -
J: TRBJ1-4
D: -
DNA: TGTGCCAGCTCGGGTTTCGGAAAACTGTTTTTT
CDR3: CASSGFGKLFF

V: TRBV5-1
size: -
J: TRBJ2-1
D: TRBD2
DNA: TGCGCCAGCAGCTTTTCAGGCGGGGGGGCCGATGAGCAGTTCTTC
CDR3: CASSFSGGGADEQFF

V: TRBV6-5
size: -
J: TRBJ1-6
D: TRBD1
DNA: TGTGCCAGCAGCCGGACAGGGAGGGCACCCCTCCACTTT
CDR3: CASSRTGRAPLHF

V: TRBV5-1
size: -
J: TRBJ1-1
D: -
DNA: TGCGCCAGCAGCTTCACAGGGAGTGTTACATGGACTGAAGCTTTCTTT
CDR3: CASSFTGSVTWTEAFF

V: TRBV5-1
size: -
J: TRBJ1-4
D: -
DNA: TGCGCCAGCAGCTTGGCGCAGGGATTATCTTTAGGAGAAAAACTGTTTTTT
CDR3: CASSLAQGLSLGEKLFF

V: TRBV6-5
size: once
J: TRBJ2-7
D: -
DNA: TGTGCCAGCAGTTCGGGAAAGGTCCCCTACGAGCAGTACTTC
CDR3: CASSSGKVPYEQYF

V: TRBV6-5
size: -
J: TRBJ2-3
D: -
DNA: TGTGCCAGCAGCCAGGGCAGGGCCTCGGGTACGCAGTATTTT
CDR3: CASSQGRASGTQYF

V: TRBV7-6
size: -
J: TRBJ2-2
D: TRBD2
DNA: TGTGCCAGCAGCGCTTGGACTAGCGTCACCGGGGAGCTGTTTTTT
CDR3: CASSAWTSVTGELFF

V: TRBV6-6
size: -
J: TRBJ2-7
D: TRBD2
DNA: TGTGCCAGCAGTACCACGGGAGGCTACGAGCAGTACTTC
CDR3: CASSTTGGYEQYF

V: TRBV5-6
size: -
J: TRBJ1-2
D: TRBD1
DNA: TGTGCCAGCAGCTTCCGGACGGACAGGCGACCTCTCCTCTATGGCTACACCTTC
CDR3: CASSFRTDRRPLLYGYTF

V: TRBV18
size: -
J: TRBJ2-2
D: -
DNA: TGTGCCAGCTCACCAGGAGTCGACACCGGGGAGCTGTTTTTT
CDR3: CASSPGVDTGELFF

V: TRBV4-1
size: -
J: TRBJ2-7
D: TRBD2
DNA: TGCGCCAGCAGCCTAGCGGGAGTGAACTACGAGCAGTACTTC
CDR3: CASSLAGVNYEQYF

V: TRBV6-5
size: -
J: TRBJ2-3
D: -
DNA: TGTGCCAGCAGTTACTCGATTGGGGCTGCAGATACGCAGTATTTT
CDR3: CASSYSIGAADTQYF

V: TRBV7-2
size: -
J: TRBJ2-1
D: TRBD2
DNA: TGTGCCAGCAGCACCCCAGGAGTCGGACTAGCGGGAGGCTACAATGAGCAGTTCTTC
CDR3: CASSTPGVGLAGGYNEQFF

V: TRBV7-2
size: -
J: TRBJ1-6
D: TRBD1
DNA: TGTGCCAGCAGCACGCTCCCGGGACAGGGGAGTTCACCCCTCCACTTT
CDR3: CASSTLPGQGSSPLHF

V: TRBV28
size: -
J: TRBJ2-7
D: TRBD1
DNA: TGTGCCAGCAGACGCCCGGGACAGGGCTACGAGCAGTACTTC
CDR3: CASRRPGQGYEQYF

V: TRBV28
size: few
J: TRBJ1-4
D: -
DNA: TGTGCCAGCAGGGCTGGGTGGGCAGATCTGACCGCTCCTAATGAAAAACTGTTTTTT
CDR3: CASRAGWADLTAPNEKLFF

V: TRBV6-5
size: -
J: TRBJ2-7
D: TRBD1
DNA: TGTGCCAGCAGTAACCGGGGGGACAGGGTTGTCCAGCAGTACTTC
CDR3: CASSNRGDRVVQQYF

V: TRBV10-3
size: -
J: TRBJ1-2
D: -
DNA: TGTGCCATCAGTGACCAGGGTTTCGGAGGCTACACCTTC
CDR3: CAISDQGFGGYTF

V: TRBV27
size: -
J: TRBJ2-1
D: TRBD2
DNA: TGTGCCAGCAGTTTAGGGGCTAGCGGGAACGGGGAGCAGTTCTTC
CDR3: CASSLGASGNGEQFF